The 4 T cell receptor beta chains reported below all come from one sample, sequenced in a study of T cells in Graves' hyperthyroidism and ophthalmopathy (dated by TCRdb to the late 2010s). Library preparation used multiplex PCR. Sequencing instrument: Illumina HiSeq 2000. The TCR beta CDR3 regions were amplified from the RNA transcripts. The TCR CDR3 was subjected to a first round of RT-PCR using the HTBI primer set and the Qiagen OneStep RT-PCR kit. Using fastp trimming at Q25 and MiXCR clonotype assembly, TCRdb reanalyzed the public sequencing data and kept in-frame beta chains. CDR3 protein sequences are deduplicated, and each keeps its most common genes and DNA. The sample table shows fewer than 650,000 distinct CDR3 sequences, and less than 15% are seen once. The ten largest clones capture roughly 14% of the sample. Sequencing was carried out using blood. All receptors come from a woman in her thirties or forties with Graves' hyperthyroidism.

CDR3 in amino acids: CASSLRRGRDTGELFF. CDR3 sequence (DNA): TGTGCCAGCAGCTTAAGGAGGGGGCGCGACACCGGGGAGCTGTTTTTT. The chain couples TRBV7-8 to TRBJ2-2, with D tentatively TRBD1 (7 bases). Germline V gene lookup returns CDR1 SGHVS and CDR2 FQNEAQ. V lost 2 bases, J lost 3 bases, and 13 bases lay in between. CDR3 length: 16 amino acids.

This clonotype was detected many times. The rearrangement joins TRBV20-1 to TRBJ2-1, with D uncertain. The germline V gene encodes CDR1 DFQATT and CDR2 SNEGSKA (reference sequence). This CDR3 comprises 12 residues. Trimming stripped 4 bases from V and 9 bases from J, with 13 bases between. CDR3 region: CSATESFREQFF. In DNA, the CDR3 is TGCAGTGCTACTGAGAGTTTCCGTGAGCAGTTCTTC.

This clonotype was observed at least ten times. This rearrangement joins TRBV11-2 to TRBJ2-1; TRBD2 might be the D (6 bases). The CDR3 is 16 residues long. Trimming took off 4 bases at V and 4 bases at J, with 17 bases between the two ends. Germline CDR1 SGHAT, CDR2 FQNNGV. CDR3 DNA sequence: TGTGCCAGCAGCTATGATGGGGGTAGCGGTTACAATGAGCAGTTCTTC. Its protein is CASSYDGGSGYNEQFF.

The chain is built from TRBV11-2 and TRBJ2-2; D is unresolved. V was pared by 5 bases and J by 3 bases, with 7 bases between. Germline CDR1 and CDR2: SGHAT and FQNNGV. The CDR3 is 13 residues long. The CDR3 here is CASSALDTGELFF. In DNA form, the CDR3 reads TGTGCCAGCAGCGCCCTAGACACCGGGGAGCTGTTTTTT.